This passage covers 8 T cell receptor beta chains from one sample sequenced in a study of blood T cell repertoires in COVID-19. Generated by immunoSEQ multiplex PCR, the TCRdb table keeps only in-frame clones and is missing some. In the table there are 350,000 to 400,000 clones, approximately 93% of which are singletons. The source material was PBMCs or T cells enriched from blood (not recorded which). The receptors come from a middle-aged woman who had been exposed to COVID-19.

This chain links TRBV10-1 with TRBJ1-1; D gene uncertain. The CDR3 consists of 14 residues. Germline values: CDR1 WNHNN, CDR2 SYGVQD (reference sequence). Deletions cut 4 bases from V and 2 bases from J, with 11 bases between. CDR3 sequence (DNA): TGCGCCAGCAGTGCCTCGGAGAGAAACACTGAAGCTTTCTTT. The encoded protein is CASSASERNTEAFF.

The rearrangement links TRBV27 to TRBJ2-2, with 12 bases fitting TRBD2. The CDR3 spans 16 residues. Germline CDR1 reads MNHEY; CDR2 reads SMNVEV (reference sequence). V shed 5 bases and J 4 bases; nucleotides not matched to a gene: 5. The CDR3 protein is CASSLKLAGGTGELFF. The DNA of the CDR3 is TGTGCCAGCAGTCTAAAACTAGCGGGAGGCACCGGGGAGCTGTTTTTT.

V and J are TRBV4-3 and TRBJ1-3; TRBD1 matches 11 bases. Germline assignment: CDR1 LGHNA and CDR2 YSLEER. V lost 1 base to trimming and J lost 2 bases; unmatched junction nucleotides: 7. The CDR3 has 18 amino acids. The CDR3 DNA is TGCGCCAGCAGCCAAGTAGGGGACAGGGGGTTGACTGGAAACACCATATATTTT. It translates to CASSQVGDRGLTGNTIYF.

V is TRBV10-2 and J is TRBJ1-1, with TRBD1 identical over 9 bases. With V trimmed by 4 bases and J by 11 bases, 8 bases remained unmatched. Per the germline V gene, CDR1 is WSHSY and CDR2 is SAAADI. The CDR3 extends over 13 amino acids. The CDR3 region is CASSGTTGGEAFF. CDR3 in DNA: TGCGCCAGCAGTGGTACCACAGGGGGCGAGGCTTTCTTT.

This chain joins TRBV10-3 and TRBJ1-5; 8 positions agree with TRBD1. Germline V gives CDR1 ENHRY, CDR2 SYGVKD. The CDR3 has 15 residues. V lost 3 bases and J lost 5; bases outside the gene matches: 6. In DNA form, the CDR3 reads TGTGCCATCAGTGATACAAACAGGGGGTATCAGCCCCAGCATTTT. As protein: CAISDTNRGYQPQHF.

The J gene is TRBJ1-6, the V gene TRBV30; weak D call: TRBD1 (5 bases). CDR3 length: 14 amino acids. CDR1 and CDR2 from the germline V gene are GTSNPN and SVGIG (reference sequence). V gave up 3 bases and J gave up 6 bases, with 12 bases separating them. CDR3: CAWRLDRINSPLHF. CDR3 DNA: TGTGCCTGGAGGCTAGACAGAATTAATTCACCCCTCCACTTT.

V and J are TRBV6-1 and TRBJ2-2; 7 bases fit TRBD1. Germline V gene data show CDR1 as MNHNS and CDR2 as SASEGT. The CDR3 spans 16 residues. The J segment lost 8 bases and the V segment lost 2 bases, leaving 11 bases of the junction unmatched. The CDR3 DNA follows: TGTGCCAGCAGTGAAAGGCCCAAGGGGGCAAGTGGGGAGCTGTTTTTT. Translated, it gives CASSERPKGASGELFF.

The J gene is TRBJ2-6, the V gene TRBV5-1; 9 bases are a match to TRBD1. The CDR3 totals 16 residues. Per the germline V gene, CDR1 is SGHRS and CDR2 is YFSETQ. V was clipped by 5 bases and J by 3 bases; unmatched bases: 6. The CDR3 region has the DNA TGCGCCAGCAGGGACAGGGGAGATTATGGGGCCAACGTCCTGACTTTC. Amino acids: CASRDRGDYGANVLTF. The full variable domain, in which reference TRBV5-1 and TRBJ2-6 provide the parts outside the CDR3, is KAGVTQTPRYLIKTRGQQVTLSCSPISGHRSVSWYQQTPGQGLQFLFEYFSETQRNKGNFPGRFSGRQFSNSRSEMNVSTLELGDSALYLCASRDRGDYGANVLTFGAGSRLTVL.